This is a list of T cell receptor beta chains from one sample in a study of T-cell memory formation after mild COVID-19. TCRdb re-analysed the 5' RACE reads in MiXCR, keeping a single row per CDR3 protein. In the table there are about 170,000 distinct CDR3 sequences, roughly 13% of which are singletons. Sequencing was performed on PBMCs or a T cell subset sorted from them (not recorded which). The receptors were sampled from a man between 18 and 35 years old who had mild COVID-19 (a few samples of this study predate the infection). Cell type and time point are not known. CDR3s include the opening cysteine and the closing phenylalanine or tryptophan. D genes are given only for firm matches. Where a row states a size, it is once, few, many or the class of an expanded clone; other rows omit it.

V gene: TRBV28; J gene: TRBJ2-5; clone size: NA; D gene: NA; CDR3 protein: CASVTGGSETQYF; CDR3 DNA: TGTGCCAGTGTGACGGGGGGCTCAGAGACCCAGTACTTC
V gene: TRBV20-1; J gene: TRBJ2-3; clone size: NA; D gene: TRBD1; CDR3 protein: CSQGGVTDTQYF; CDR3 DNA: TGCAGTCAAGGGGGCGTCACAGATACGCAGTATTTT
V gene: TRBV7-9; J gene: TRBJ2-1; clone size: few; D gene: NA; CDR3 protein: CASSLAGTWGDEQFF; CDR3 DNA: TGTGCCAGCAGCCTAGCCGGGACCTGGGGCGATGAGCAGTTCTTC
V gene: TRBV12-3/TRBV12-4; J gene: TRBJ2-4; clone size: few; D gene: NA; CDR3 protein: CASKIENIQYF; CDR3 DNA: TGTGCCAGCAAGATCGAAAACATTCAGTACTTC
V gene: TRBV7-2; J gene: TRBJ1-2; clone size: many; D gene: NA; CDR3 protein: CASSSGQYYGYTF; CDR3 DNA: TGTGCCAGCAGCTCAGGACAGTACTATGGCTACACCTTC
V gene: TRBV5-1; J gene: TRBJ2-5; clone size: NA; D gene: TRBD1; CDR3 protein: CASSLGDSGQETQYF; CDR3 DNA: TGCGCCAGCAGCTTGGGGGACAGCGGACAAGAGACCCAGTACTTC
V gene: TRBV21-1; J gene: TRBJ1-5; clone size: NA; D gene: NA; CDR3 protein: CASSKVQRDLPQHF; CDR3 DNA: TGTGCCAGCAGCAAAGTTCAAAGGGACCTGCCCCAGCATTTT
V gene: TRBV29-1; J gene: TRBJ1-1; clone size: NA; D gene: NA; CDR3 protein: CSFRVGGAGRAFF; CDR3 DNA: TGCAGCTTCCGCGTTGGAGGAGCAGGGCGAGCTTTCTTT
V gene: TRBV5-1; J gene: TRBJ2-5; clone size: few; D gene: NA; CDR3 protein: CASSLASMAETQYF; CDR3 DNA: TGCGCCAGCAGCTTGGCTTCGATGGCAGAGACCCAGTACTTC
V gene: TRBV12-3/TRBV12-4; J gene: TRBJ2-1; clone size: NA; D gene: TRBD1; CDR3 protein: CASRIRDRSYNEQFF; CDR3 DNA: TGTGCCAGCAGGATCCGGGACAGGTCCTACAATGAGCAGTTCTTC
V gene: TRBV5-5; J gene: TRBJ1-1; clone size: NA; D gene: NA; CDR3 protein: CASSLVGSWNTEAFF; CDR3 DNA: TGTGCCAGCAGCTTGGTGGGGTCATGGAACACTGAAGCTTTCTTT
V gene: TRBV18; J gene: TRBJ2-3; clone size: NA; D gene: NA; CDR3 protein: CASSPREPDTQYF; CDR3 DNA: TGTGCCAGCTCACCGCGTGAGCCAGATACGCAGTATTTT
V gene: TRBV9; J gene: TRBJ1-4; clone size: NA; D gene: NA; CDR3 protein: CASSVSTNEKLFF; CDR3 DNA: TGTGCCAGCAGCGTGAGCACTAATGAAAAACTGTTTTTT
V gene: TRBV15; J gene: TRBJ2-2; clone size: NA; D gene: NA; CDR3 protein: CATSRELVGTGELFF; CDR3 DNA: TGTGCCACCAGCAGAGAACTAGTCGGCACCGGGGAGCTGTTTTTT
V gene: TRBV7-2; J gene: TRBJ2-5; clone size: few; D gene: NA; CDR3 protein: CASSPLPTGMETQYF; CDR3 DNA: TGTGCCAGCAGCCCCCTGCCTACAGGGATGGAGACCCAGTACTTC
V gene: TRBV5-1; J gene: TRBJ2-1; clone size: few; D gene: TRBD1; CDR3 protein: CASSLGRGHYNEQFF; CDR3 DNA: TGCGCCAGCAGCTTGGGCAGGGGGCACTACAATGAGCAGTTCTTC
V gene: TRBV5-1; J gene: TRBJ1-5; clone size: many; D gene: TRBD1; CDR3 protein: CASSLGQGSKPQHF; CDR3 DNA: TGCGCCAGCAGCTTGGGACAGGGATCCAAGCCCCAGCATTTT
V gene: TRBV20-1; J gene: TRBJ1-4; clone size: NA; D gene: TRBD1; CDR3 protein: CSARTGNEKLFF; CDR3 DNA: TGCAGTGCTAGGACAGGGAATGAAAAACTGTTTTTT
V gene: TRBV15; J gene: TRBJ2-1; clone size: few; D gene: TRBD2; CDR3 protein: CATSRNMGGDEQFF; CDR3 DNA: TGTGCCACCAGCAGAAACATGGGGGGGGATGAGCAGTTCTTC
V gene: TRBV18; J gene: TRBJ1-1; clone size: NA; D gene: NA; CDR3 protein: CASSPPAGQNTEAFF; CDR3 DNA: TGTGCCAGCTCACCACCCGCAGGCCAGAACACTGAAGCTTTCTTT
V gene: TRBV20-1; J gene: TRBJ1-1; clone size: once; D gene: NA; CDR3 protein: CSAREGWNTEAFF; CDR3 DNA: TGCAGTGCTAGGGAAGGGTGGAACACTGAAGCTTTCTTT
V gene: TRBV7-2; J gene: TRBJ2-5; clone size: NA; D gene: NA; CDR3 protein: CASSPRQVQETQYF; CDR3 DNA: TGTGCCAGCAGCCCCAGACAGGTCCAAGAGACCCAGTACTTC
V gene: TRBV4-1; J gene: TRBJ2-3; clone size: few; D gene: NA; CDR3 protein: CASSRPLQSDTQYF; CDR3 DNA: TGCGCCAGCAGCCGCCCCCTGCAATCGGATACGCAGTATTTT
V gene: TRBV2; J gene: TRBJ2-1; clone size: many; D gene: NA; CDR3 protein: CASSEDANEQFF; CDR3 DNA: TGTGCCAGCAGTGAAGACGCTAATGAGCAGTTCTTC
V gene: TRBV5-5; J gene: TRBJ2-2; clone size: few; D gene: NA; CDR3 protein: CASSLSARVSTGELFF; CDR3 DNA: TGTGCCAGCAGCTTGTCCGCTAGAGTGTCCACCGGGGAGCTGTTTTTT
V gene: TRBV5-1; J gene: TRBJ2-2; clone size: few; D gene: TRBD2; CDR3 protein: CASMVQRGYGELFF; CDR3 DNA: TGCGCCAGCATGGTGCAGCGGGGATACGGGGAGCTGTTTTTT
V gene: TRBV12-3/TRBV12-4; J gene: TRBJ2-7; clone size: NA; D gene: TRBD1; CDR3 protein: CASSFPDRDNEQYF; CDR3 DNA: TGTGCCAGCAGTTTTCCCGACAGGGACAACGAGCAGTACTTC
V gene: TRBV30; J gene: TRBJ1-2; clone size: few; D gene: NA; CDR3 protein: CAWSVASNYGYTF; CDR3 DNA: TGTGCCTGGAGTGTTGCCTCGAACTATGGCTACACCTTC
V gene: TRBV5-1; J gene: TRBJ2-3; clone size: NA; D gene: NA; CDR3 protein: CASSLGQTSTDTQYF; CDR3 DNA: TGCGCCAGCAGCTTGGGACAGACCTCCACAGATACGCAGTATTTT
V gene: TRBV5-1; J gene: TRBJ2-3; clone size: few; D gene: TRBD2; CDR3 protein: CASSRLAHSVSGTDTQYF; CDR3 DNA: TGCGCCAGCAGTAGACTAGCTCACAGCGTTTCAGGCACAGATACGCAGTATTTT
V gene: TRBV15; J gene: TRBJ1-2; clone size: few; D gene: NA; CDR3 protein: CATSRDYRDYGYTF; CDR3 DNA: TGTGCCACCAGCAGAGATTACAGGGACTATGGCTACACCTTC
V gene: TRBV6-5; J gene: TRBJ1-4; clone size: few; D gene: NA; CDR3 protein: CASGLGRFRNEKLFF; CDR3 DNA: TGTGCCAGCGGACTGGGGCGATTTAGAAATGAAAAACTGTTTTTT